This T cell receptor beta chain stems from a study of blood T cell repertoires in COVID-19. The cohort comprised adults aged about 18 to 100 years residing in some 24 US areas. Cohorts were based on clinical histories the participants reported. The V end lost 6 bases, the J end lost 9 bases, and 13 bases lay between the germline ends. This CDR3 is 12 amino acids long. The protocol was immunoSEQ multiplex PCR, while the TCRdb copy is restricted to in-frame clones and leaves out a portion. The sample lists 60,000 or so clones; around 65% were seen once. The receptor was derived from a woman between 55 and 75 years old who had been exposed to COVID-19. V and J are TRBV12-3 or TRBV12-4 and TRBJ2-3; a weak D match, TRBD1 (5 bases). Sequenced input: PBMCs or T cells enriched from blood (not recorded which). CDR3 DNA: TGTGCCAGCAGCCGTGAGTGGGGCACGCAGTATTTT. This encodes CASSREWGTQYF.